The 26 T cell receptor beta chains listed next were all sequenced from one sample in a study of T cells in Graves' hyperthyroidism and ophthalmopathy. TCR beta CDR3 region amplification was performed from RNA transcripts. First-round RT-PCR of the TCR CDR3 relied on the HTBI primer set. TCRdb fed the multiplex PCR reads into MiXCR, producing one record per CDR3 protein. The sample has hundreds of thousands of distinct CDR3 sequences, more than 11% seen once. The sample was blood. Every receptor here comes from a woman in her twenties or thirties with Graves' hyperthyroidism.

There are many counts of this clonotype. CDR3 sequence: CSVSSGTTYVDEQYF. CDR3 nucleotides: TGCAGTGTTTCAAGCGGGACCACCTATGTAGACGAGCAGTACTTC. The chain joins TRBV20-1 to TRBJ2-7, with 7 bases matching TRBD2. CDR3 length: 15 residues. Per the germline V gene, CDR1 is DFQATT and CDR2 is SNEGSKA (reference sequence). V shed 7 bases, J shed 5 bases, and the junction held 17 bases outside the gene matches.

In regard to this clonotype: One junction end does not reproduce the germline sequence, and a read error may be involved. The chain has TRBV7-7 and TRBJ2-5; weak D call: TRBD1 (6 bases). The CDR3 contains 15 residues. The germline V gene has CDR1 SSHAT and CDR2 FNYEAQ (reference sequence). DNA of the CDR3: TGTGCTAGCAGCTTGGCCCCCAACAGGGAACAGACCCAGTACTTC. Translating it yields CASSLAPNREQTQYF.

The chain carries TRBV11-2 and TRBJ2-7; D gene ambiguous. V was trimmed by 2 bases and J by 6 bases, leaving 14 bases between them. The V gene's germline CDR1 is SGHAT and CDR2 FQNNGV. CDR3 size: 14 residues. The chain's CDR3 is CASSLTLKPPEQYF. DNA of the CDR3: TGTGCCAGCAGCTTAACATTGAAACCCCCCGAGCAGTACTTC.

The chain combines TRBV29-1 with TRBJ1-4; D remains unclear. The V end was cut by 6 bases, the J end by 6 bases, with 5 bases between. The CDR3 is 10 residues long. Per the germline V gene, CDR1 is SQVTM and CDR2 is ANQGSEA. The DNA of the CDR3 is TGCAGCGTGTTCGATGAAAAACTGTTTTTT. Residues: CSVFDEKLFF.

This clonotype was seen repeatedly, ten times or more. The chain has TRBV7-2 and TRBJ2-5, with D perhaps being TRBD1 or TRBD2 (5 bases each). The V gene lost 5 bases and the J gene lost 5 bases, with 21 bases spanning the gap. The CDR3 spans 16 residues. Germline CDR1 is SGHTA and CDR2 is FQGNSA. DNA of the CDR3: TGTGCCAGCAGCCTCATGACCGGGGCCCCTGGGGAGACCCAGTACTTC. It codes for CASSLMTGAPGETQYF.

The V and J genes are TRBV7-9 and TRBJ1-1; 7 bases map to TRBD1. Losses at the gene ends were 2 bases for V and 8 bases for J; bases not matched to a gene: 8. The CDR3 runs to 14 residues. Germline CDR1 is SEHNR and CDR2 is FQNEAQ (reference sequence). CDR3 loop: CASSLPGTEMEAFF. The CDR3 coding sequence is TGTGCCAGCAGCTTACCTGGGACAGAGATGGAAGCTTTCTTT.

This clonotype was counted ten times or more. This rearrangement joins TRBV11-3 to TRBJ2-1; TRBD2 might be the D (6 bases). The V gene's germline CDR1 is SGHNT and CDR2 YENEEA. This CDR3 spans 17 amino acids. The V and J ends lost 0 bases and 1 base respectively, with 13 bases between them. For the CDR3, the DNA is TGTGCCAGCAGCTTAGATCACGGGGGATATTCCTACAATGAGCAGTTCTTC. This encodes CASSLDHGGYSYNEQFF.

This rearrangement joins TRBV6-1 to TRBJ2-7; D gene unclear. The germline CDR1 and CDR2 sequences are MNHNS and SASEGT. The CDR3 is 12 residues long. V was shortened by 2 bases and J by 3 bases, with 5 bases between the two germline ends. This CDR3 is CASSEMDYEQYF. The CDR3 bases are TGTGCCAGCAGTGAAATGGACTACGAGCAGTACTTC.

This clonotype came up a few times. The chain joins TRBV19 to TRBJ2-1; D might be TRBD2 (6 bases). Between the trimmed V and J ends, which lost 1 base and 5 bases, there was a span of 21 bases. Germline CDR1 LNHDA, CDR2 SQIVND (reference sequence). The CDR3 is made up of 18 amino acids. The CDR3 is CASSIGRGGEPGNNEQFF. CDR3 sequence (DNA): TGTGCCAGTAGTATAGGGCGGGGAGGCGAACCAGGGAACAATGAGCAGTTCTTC.

This clonotype was counted ten times or more. J is TRBJ2-7 and V is TRBV20-1; no clear D gene. The CDR3 contains 17 residues. Germline CDR1 DFQATT, CDR2 SNEGSKA (reference sequence). With 0 bases removed from V and 2 bases from J, the gap between germline ends came to 20 bases. In DNA, the CDR3 is TGCAGTGCTAGAGATGGCTCGGCCTCCTCGCGCACCTACGAGCAGTACTTC. Its translation: CSARDGSASSRTYEQYF.

This clonotype was picked up many times. The V gene is TRBV6-1, the J gene TRBJ2-3, with 7 bases identical to TRBD2. V lost 5 bases, J lost 0 bases, and 5 bases stayed unmatched. Germline V gene lookup returns CDR1 MNHNS and CDR2 SASEGT. The CDR3 is 15 amino acids. CDR3: CASSFSGGSTDTQYF. In DNA, the CDR3 is TGTGCCAGCAGTTTCTCGGGAGGTAGCACAGATACGCAGTATTTT.

This clonotype was detected ten times or more. J is TRBJ2-1 and V is TRBV6-1, with 8 positions matching TRBD2. There are 17 residues in the CDR3. The ends lost 2 bases at V and 2 bases at J; junction bases unmatched: 8. Germline loops: CDR1 MNHNS, CDR2 SASEGT. This CDR3 reads CASSERVSGRTYNEQFF. For the CDR3, the DNA is TGTGCCAGCAGTGAAAGAGTAAGCGGGAGAACCTACAATGAGCAGTTCTTC.

This clonotype has more than one count but fewer than ten. The rearrangement uses TRBV2 and TRBJ1-5; TRBD1 matches at 7 bases. The germline V gene has CDR1 SNHLY and CDR2 FYNNEI. Unmatched junction bases numbered 10, after V lost 4 bases and J lost 4 bases. The CDR3 is 16 residues long. CDR3 protein: CASSGEQGISNQPQHF. In DNA form, the CDR3 reads TGTGCCAGCAGTGGTGAACAGGGGATATCAAATCAGCCCCAGCATTTT.

This clonotype was counted many times. The chain is built from TRBV28 and TRBJ1-5; the D is unclear. This CDR3 has 15 amino acids. Trimming took off 6 bases at V and 5 bases at J, with 17 bases between the two ends. Germline CDR1 and CDR2: MDHEN and SYDVKM. This CDR3 is CASSVGDVGYQPQHF. The CDR3 coding sequence is TGTGCCAGCAGCGTTGGGGATGTGGGGTATCAGCCCCAGCATTTT.

This chain connects TRBV6-1 to TRBJ1-5; 7 positions match TRBD1. Trimming at V came to 5 bases and at J to 3 bases, leaving 10 bases not matched to a gene. CDR1 is MNHNS and CDR2 is SASEGT in the germline V gene. The length of the CDR3 is 16 residues. CDR3 in DNA: TGTGCCAGCAGTCCCACCCCGACAGGGCCCAATCAGCCCCAGCATTTT. Amino acid sequence: CASSPTPTGPNQPQHF.

The chain links TRBV27 to TRBJ1-4, with 9 bases fitting TRBD1. Looked up from germline, CDR1 is MNHEY and CDR2 is SMNVEV (reference sequence). This CDR3 contains 15 residues. The junction had 6 bases not matched to a gene; V was cut back by 3 bases and J by 7 bases. This CDR3 reads CASSLLGQGGEKLFF. CDR3 coding DNA: TGTGCCAGCAGTTTGCTGGGACAGGGAGGTGAAAAACTGTTTTTT.

The genes are TRBV5-1 and TRBJ2-1; D is uncertain. V was trimmed by 1 base and J by 5 bases, leaving 16 bases between them. From germline, CDR1 is SGHRS and CDR2 YFSETQ. The CDR3 contains 16 residues. CDR3: CASSLIDPSVDNEQFF. For the CDR3, the DNA is TGCGCCAGCAGCTTGATAGACCCCTCGGTCGACAATGAGCAGTTCTTC.

The rearrangement joins TRBV20-1 to TRBJ2-5; TRBD2 aligns across 10 bases. CDR1 is DFQATT, CDR2 SNEGSKA, per germline (reference sequence). V trimming: 0 bases; J trimming: 5 bases; junction bases outside the gene matches: 9. The CDR3 length is 16 residues. In DNA form, the CDR3 reads TGCAGTGCTAGAGATCACGGACTAGCGGTTCGGGAGACCCAGTACTTC. Its protein product is CSARDHGLAVRETQYF.

V is TRBV20-1 and J is TRBJ2-3, with D maybe TRBD2 (6 bases). With 3 bases removed from V and 5 bases from J, the gap between germline ends came to 15 bases. The CDR3 consists of 14 residues. Germline V gene lookup returns CDR1 DFQATT and CDR2 SNEGSKA (reference sequence). The CDR3 nucleotides read TGCAGTGCTAGTAGGGCACCGGAGGGAGATACGCAGTATTTT. This sequence encodes CSASRAPEGDTQYF.

The gene calls are TRBV29-1 and TRBJ2-3, with TRBD2 as a possible D gene (6 bases). The germline gives CDR1 SQVTM, CDR2 ANQGSEA. This CDR3 contains 14 residues. With 7 bases removed from V and 6 bases from J, the gap between germline ends came to 20 bases. CDR3 in amino acids: CSALPGGNVDTQYF. CDR3 sequence (DNA): TGCAGCGCCCTTCCCGGGGGAAATGTCGATACGCAGTATTTT.

This clonotype was seen once. A much larger clone differs from this one at a single base, so this may be a read error. The rearrangement uses TRBV28 and TRBJ1-1; 10 positions match TRBD1. Germline lookup yields CDR1 MDHEN and CDR2 SYDVKM. This CDR3 region has 14 residues. After removal of 6 bases from V and 1 base from J, the junction contained 2 bases not matched to a gene. CDR3 in amino acids: CASRDRGRNTEAFF. CDR3 nucleotides: TGTGCCAGCAGAGACAGGGGGCGGAACACTGAAGCTTTCTTT.

Points on this clonotype: The junction does not match germline at one end; this may be a read error. This sequence joins TRBV30 and TRBJ2-7; 11 bases line up with TRBD1. Germline V gene sequence: CDR1 GTSNPN, CDR2 SVGIG (reference sequence). CDR3 length equals 14 residues. CDR3 sequence reads: CAWNPGTGGHEHYF. CDR3 bases: TGTGCCTGGAATCCAGGGACAGGGGGTCACGAGCACTACTTC. The whole variable domain, filled in from reference TRBV30 and TRBJ2-7, reads SQTIHQWPATLVQPVGSPLSLECTVEGTSNPNLYWYRQAAGRGLQLLFYSVGIGQISSEVPQNLSASRPQDRQFILSSKKLLLSDSGFYLCAWNPGTGGHEHYFGPGTRLTVT.

V usage is TRBV7-2 and J usage is TRBJ2-1, with D tentatively TRBD2 (5 bases). Trimming cost V 4 bases and J 4 bases, with 17 bases left between them. The CDR3 loop spans 16 amino acids. Germline V gene lookup returns CDR1 SGHTA and CDR2 FQGNSA. The CDR3 coding sequence is TGTGCCAGCAGCTACAACCGGGATCGACGATACAATGAGCAGTTCTTC. Encoded protein: CASSYNRDRRYNEQFF.

In this sample, this clonotype turned up many times. This chain connects TRBV12-3 or TRBV12-4 to TRBJ1-4, with D possibly matching TRBD1 (5 bases). The V and J ends lost 6 bases and 4 bases respectively, with 12 bases between them. The CDR3 runs to 14 residues. CDR3 protein: CASRTLGVNEKLFF. The CDR3 DNA follows: TGTGCCAGCAGGACCCTGGGGGTTAATGAAAAACTGTTTTTT.

This clonotype was counted at least ten times. The V and J genes are TRBV5-1 and TRBJ2-7, with D tentatively TRBD2 (5 bases). The V gene's germline CDR1 is SGHRS and CDR2 YFSETQ. This CDR3 region has 15 residues. V lost 1 base and J lost 0, with 11 bases in between. This CDR3 is CASSLLAGISYEQYF. In nucleotides, the CDR3 is TGCGCCAGCAGCTTGTTGGCCGGGATCTCCTACGAGCAGTACTTC.

Worth noting for this clonotype: A read error is possible here, since a much larger clone lies one base away. The V call is TRBV30, the J call TRBJ2-2; D gene unclear. This CDR3 has 15 amino acids. Germline V lookup: CDR1 GTSNPN, CDR2 SVGIG (reference sequence). The CDR3: CVCQTLIPDTGELFF. CDR3 sequence (DNA): TGTGTCTGCCAGACGCTGATCCCCGACACCGGGGAGCTGTTTTTT.